Listed below are T cell receptor beta chains from one sample, sequenced in a study of T-cell reconstitution after alpha-beta-depleted transplantation in children. TCRdb redid the calling of the PCR reads with MiXCR, one entry per CDR3 protein. The sample carries about 610,000 distinct CDR3 sequences, roughly 10% recorded once. The sample here was PBMCs from the stem cell graft donor, taken from the stem cell graft. These TCRs come from a human donor who donated a stem cell graft to a child with acute myeloid leukemia. Each CDR3 is given with its conserved first and last residue. A D gene is named only where the DNA matches it firmly. Rows give clone size only sometimes, using once, few, many, or a class for an expanded clone.

TGTGCCAGCAGCTTACCGGGGGGCGATACGCAGTATTTT,CASSLPGGDTQYF,many,.,TRBJ2-3,TRBV7-9
TGTGCCAGTCAGGCTATGAACACCGGGGAGCTGTTTTTT,CASQAMNTGELFF,few,.,TRBJ2-2,TRBV28
TGTGCCAGCTGCTCCTCGATCCGACTAGCGGGAGCGGTAGATACGCAGTATTTT,CASCSSIRLAGAVDTQYF,few,TRBD2,TRBJ2-3,TRBV2
TGTGCCAGCAGCAAAATCCCAAAGTCGGGGGGGGCAAGGTGGTGCGGCAATCAGCCCCAGCATTTT,CASSKIPKSGGARWCGNQPQHF,few,.,TRBJ1-5,TRBV21-1
TGTGCCAGCAGCTTAGACCGGGACAGGAGCAATGAGCAGTTCTTC,CASSLDRDRSNEQFF,few,TRBD1,TRBJ2-1,TRBV7-9
TGTGCCTGGGGGACAGGGGTTCTTAACTATGGCTACACCTTC,CAWGTGVLNYGYTF,few,TRBD1,TRBJ1-2,TRBV30
TGCAGTGCTAATCGGGGCGGAGAGTCCAATGAGCAGTTCTTC,CSANRGGESNEQFF,many,.,TRBJ2-1,TRBV20-1
TGCAGTGCTAGAGATCAAGACGGGAGCTCCTACAATGAGCAGTTCTTC,CSARDQDGSSYNEQFF,few,.,TRBJ2-1,TRBV20-1
TGCAGTGCTAGCGGGCAGGGGGCGCCCGAGCAGTACTTC,CSASGQGAPEQYF,many,TRBD1,TRBJ2-7,TRBV20-1
TGTGCCAGCAGTTTATTCTTTACGGCCAGGTCAGGAGAGACCCAGTACTTC,CASSLFFTARSGETQYF,.,.,TRBJ2-5,TRBV27
TGTGCCAGCAGACAGGACGCAGATACGCAGTATTTT,CASRQDADTQYF,many,.,TRBJ2-3,TRBV6-5
TGTGCCAGCAGCTTAGAAGTATCTACTGAGCAGTTCTTC,CASSLEVSTEQFF,.,.,TRBJ2-1,TRBV11-3
TGTGCCAGCAGCTGGGGAACAGATCAGCCCCAGCATTTT,CASSWGTDQPQHF,.,.,TRBJ1-5,TRBV5-6
TGTGCCATCAGTTCCTCTGGAAACACCATATATTTT,CAISSSGNTIYF,many,.,TRBJ1-3,TRBV10-3
TGTGCCAGCAGCCACAGGGGTACGGCCTACGAGCAGTACTTC,CASSHRGTAYEQYF,few,TRBD1,TRBJ2-7,TRBV27
TGTGCCAGCAGTCTTCCCGGGACTAGCGGGCCCCCGGAGACCCAGTACTTC,CASSLPGTSGPPETQYF,.,TRBD2,TRBJ2-5,TRBV12-3/TRBV12-4
TGTGCTAGCAGCCAAACTAGCGGGAGTAATGAGCAGTTCTTC,CASSQTSGSNEQFF,few,TRBD2,TRBJ2-1,TRBV7-7
TGTGCTAGTGGTTTGGTAAAGGGGGAAGACACCGGGGAGCTGTTTTTT,CASGLVKGEDTGELFF,.,.,TRBJ2-2,TRBV12-5
TGTGCCAGCAACCGACAGGAACGATGGGGCACTGAAGCTTTCTTT,CASNRQERWGTEAFF,.,.,TRBJ1-1,TRBV6-2/TRBV6-3
TGTGCTAGTGGTTTGGTCTCCGGGACCCTGAACACCGGGGAGCTGTTTTTT,CASGLVSGTLNTGELFF,few,.,TRBJ2-2,TRBV12-5
TGTGCCAGCAGCAGGTCAGCCGGGACCGGGGAGCTGTTTTTT,CASSRSAGTGELFF,many,.,TRBJ2-2,TRBV5-6
TGCAGTGCTAGAAGGGGCAATTCCTACAATGAGCAGTTCTTC,CSARRGNSYNEQFF,many,.,TRBJ2-1,TRBV20-1
TGTGCCTGGAGTCGCGATGCGCCCGCCGGGGAGCTGTTTTTT,CAWSRDAPAGELFF,.,.,TRBJ2-2,TRBV30
TGCAGCGTTGAACAAGGTAGCAATCAGCCCCAGCATTTT,CSVEQGSNQPQHF,.,.,TRBJ1-5,TRBV29-1